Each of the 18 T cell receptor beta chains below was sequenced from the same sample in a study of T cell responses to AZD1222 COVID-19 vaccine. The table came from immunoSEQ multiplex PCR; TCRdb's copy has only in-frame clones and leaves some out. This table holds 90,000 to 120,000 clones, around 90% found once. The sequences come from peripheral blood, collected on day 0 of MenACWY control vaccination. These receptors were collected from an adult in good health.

CDR3 bases: TGTGCCAGTAGTATTCGGGACAGCGGTTCACCCCTCCACTTT. Translating it yields CASSIRDSGSPLHF. The rearrangement joins TRBV19 to TRBJ1-6, with 7 bases identical to TRBD1. J was trimmed by 9 bases and V by 3 bases; bases with no gene match: 5. The CDR3 totals 14 residues. Germline values: CDR1 LNHDA, CDR2 SQIVND (reference sequence).

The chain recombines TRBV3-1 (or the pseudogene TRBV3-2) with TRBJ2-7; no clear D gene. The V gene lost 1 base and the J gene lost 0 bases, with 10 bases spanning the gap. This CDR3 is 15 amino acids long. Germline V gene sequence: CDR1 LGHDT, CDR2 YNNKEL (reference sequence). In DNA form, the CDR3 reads TGTGCCAGCAGCCAAGGACTGGCGAGCTCCTACGAGCAGTACTTC. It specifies CASSQGLASSYEQYF.

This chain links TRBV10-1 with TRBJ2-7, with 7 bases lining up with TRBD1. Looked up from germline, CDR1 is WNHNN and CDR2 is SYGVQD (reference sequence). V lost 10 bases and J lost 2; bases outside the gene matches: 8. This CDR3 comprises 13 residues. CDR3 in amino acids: CATRDRKTYEQYF. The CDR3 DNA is TGCGCCACCCGGGACAGAAAAACCTACGAGCAGTACTTC.

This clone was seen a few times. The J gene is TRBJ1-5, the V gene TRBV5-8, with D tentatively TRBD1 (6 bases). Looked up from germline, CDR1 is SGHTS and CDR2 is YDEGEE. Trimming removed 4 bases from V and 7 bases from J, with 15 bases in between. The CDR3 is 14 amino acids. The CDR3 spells CASSPTGRGQPQHF. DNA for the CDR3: TGTGCCAGCAGCCCCACTGGCAGGGGACAGCCCCAGCATTTT.

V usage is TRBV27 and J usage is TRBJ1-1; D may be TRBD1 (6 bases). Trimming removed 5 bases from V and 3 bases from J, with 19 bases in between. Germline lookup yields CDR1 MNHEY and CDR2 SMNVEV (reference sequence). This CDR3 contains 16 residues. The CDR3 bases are TGTGCCAGCAGTGTTAAGAACAGGGTTAGGGACACTGAAGCTTTCTTT. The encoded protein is CASSVKNRVRDTEAFF.

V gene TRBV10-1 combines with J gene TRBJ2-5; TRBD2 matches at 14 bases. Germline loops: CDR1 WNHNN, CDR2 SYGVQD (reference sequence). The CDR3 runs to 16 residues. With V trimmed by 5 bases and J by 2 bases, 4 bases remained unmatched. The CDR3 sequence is CASSRLAGGNQETQYF. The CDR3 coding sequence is TGCGCCAGCAGTCGACTAGCGGGGGGGAATCAAGAGACCCAGTACTTC.

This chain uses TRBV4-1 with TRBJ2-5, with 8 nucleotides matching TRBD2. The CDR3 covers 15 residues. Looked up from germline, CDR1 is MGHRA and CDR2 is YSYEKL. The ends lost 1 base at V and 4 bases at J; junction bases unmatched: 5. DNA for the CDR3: TGCGCCAGCAGCCAAGGCGGGACTAGTGGAGAGACCCAGTACTTC. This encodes CASSQGGTSGETQYF.

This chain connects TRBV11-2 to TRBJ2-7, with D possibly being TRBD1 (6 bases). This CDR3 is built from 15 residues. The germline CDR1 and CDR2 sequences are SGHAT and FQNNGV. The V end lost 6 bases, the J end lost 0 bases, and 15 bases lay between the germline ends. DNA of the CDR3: TGTGCCAGCAGGGCAGGCGGACAGAGCTCCTACGAGCAGTACTTC. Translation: CASRAGGQSSYEQYF.

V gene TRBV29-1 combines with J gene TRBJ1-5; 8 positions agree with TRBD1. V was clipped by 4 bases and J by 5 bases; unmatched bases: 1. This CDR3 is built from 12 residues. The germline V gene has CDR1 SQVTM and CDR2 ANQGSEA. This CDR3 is CSVAGQDQPQHF. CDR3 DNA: TGCAGCGTTGCGGGACAGGATCAGCCCCAGCATTTT.

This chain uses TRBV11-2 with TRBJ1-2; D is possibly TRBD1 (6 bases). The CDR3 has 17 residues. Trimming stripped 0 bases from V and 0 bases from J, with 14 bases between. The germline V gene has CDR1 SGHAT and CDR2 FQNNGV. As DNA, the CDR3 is TGTGCCAGCAGCTTAGAGGGTGGGGGCATTGCTAACTATGGCTACACCTTC. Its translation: CASSLEGGGIANYGYTF.

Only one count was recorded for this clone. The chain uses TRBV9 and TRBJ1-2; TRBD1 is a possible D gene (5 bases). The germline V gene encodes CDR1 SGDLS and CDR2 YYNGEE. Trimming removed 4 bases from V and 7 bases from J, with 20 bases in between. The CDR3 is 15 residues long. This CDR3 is CASSPRGGSAGGYTF. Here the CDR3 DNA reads TGTGCCAGCAGCCCTCGGGGGGGGAGTGCGGGTGGCTACACCTTC.

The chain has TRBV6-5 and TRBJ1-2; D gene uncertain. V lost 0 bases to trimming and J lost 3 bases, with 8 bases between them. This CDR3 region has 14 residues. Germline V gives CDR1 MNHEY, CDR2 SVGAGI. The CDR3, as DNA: TGTGCCAGCAGTTACTCTCGAAACCACTATGGCTACACCTTC. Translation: CASSYSRNHYGYTF.

The CDR3 spells CAWMGAAYEQYF. CDR3 DNA: TGTGCCTGGATGGGGGCGGCCTACGAGCAGTACTTC. The rearrangement joins TRBV30 to TRBJ2-7, with D possibly matching TRBD1 (6 bases). CDR1 is GTSNPN and CDR2 is SVGIG in the germline V gene (reference sequence). The ends were cut back, 4 bases at V and 2 bases at J, with 9 bases in the middle. CDR3 length equals 12 residues. Together with reference TRBV30 and TRBJ2-7, the CDR3 gives the full variable domain: SQTIHQWPATLVQPVGSPLSLECTVEGTSNPNLYWYRQAAGRGLQLLFYSVGIGQISSEVPQNLSASRPQDRQFILSSKKLLLSDSGFYLCAWMGAAYEQYFGPGTRLTVT.

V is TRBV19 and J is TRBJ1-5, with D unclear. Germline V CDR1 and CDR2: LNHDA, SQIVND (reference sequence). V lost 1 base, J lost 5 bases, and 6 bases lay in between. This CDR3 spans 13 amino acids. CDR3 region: CASSIGPYQPQHF. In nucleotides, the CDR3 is TGTGCCAGTAGTATAGGCCCTTATCAGCCCCAGCATTTT.

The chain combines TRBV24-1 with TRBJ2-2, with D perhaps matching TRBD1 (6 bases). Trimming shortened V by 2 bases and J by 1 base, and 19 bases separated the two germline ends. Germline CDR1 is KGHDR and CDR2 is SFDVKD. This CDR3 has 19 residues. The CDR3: CATSDWPATGIKNTGELFF. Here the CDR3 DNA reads TGTGCCACCAGTGATTGGCCGGCGACAGGCATTAAGAACACCGGGGAGCTGTTTTTT.

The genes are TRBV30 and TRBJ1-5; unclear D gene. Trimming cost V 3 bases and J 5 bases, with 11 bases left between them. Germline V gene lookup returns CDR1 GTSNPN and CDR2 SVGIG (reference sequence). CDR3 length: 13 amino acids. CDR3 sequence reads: CAWSAHFDQPQHF. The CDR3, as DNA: TGTGCCTGGAGCGCCCATTTCGATCAGCCCCAGCATTTT.

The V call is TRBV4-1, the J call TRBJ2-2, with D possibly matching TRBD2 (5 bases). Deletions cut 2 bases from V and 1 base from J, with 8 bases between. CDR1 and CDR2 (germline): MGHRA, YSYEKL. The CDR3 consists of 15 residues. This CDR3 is CASSQPAGNTGELFF. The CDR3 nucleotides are TGCGCCAGCAGCCAACCTGCGGGGAACACCGGGGAGCTGTTTTTT.

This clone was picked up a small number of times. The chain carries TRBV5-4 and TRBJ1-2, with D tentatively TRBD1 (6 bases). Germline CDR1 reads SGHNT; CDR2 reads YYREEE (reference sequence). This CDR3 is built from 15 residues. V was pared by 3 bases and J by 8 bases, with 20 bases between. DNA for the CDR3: TGTGCCAGCAGCTCGGAAACAGGGTCTGCGTTCGGCTACACCTTC. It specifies CASSSETGSAFGYTF.